This passage covers 21 T cell receptor beta chains from one sample sequenced in a study of post-analysis software for immune sequencing data. Study-level results: Patients carried 5 or 6 TRBV segments more frequently than controls did, and TRBV5-6, TRBV5-1 and TRBV20-1 were among them.

Built from TCR beta cDNA, the libraries had unique molecular identifiers in them. Each CDR3 protein gets one entry after TCRdb re-called the PCR reads with MiXCR. The sample lists roughly 800,000 distinct CDR3 sequences; 25% to 30% were seen once. What these receptors recognize is not known. Sequencing was carried out using blood. The receptors were gathered from a girl between 10 and 17 years old with multiple sclerosis.

The table lists this clonotype with a few counts. V and J are TRBV14 and TRBJ2-1; 7 nucleotides line up with TRBD1. This CDR3 has 15 amino acids. CDR1 and CDR2 from the germline V gene are SGHDN and FVKESK. The V segment lost 4 bases and the J segment 8 bases; nucleotides outside the gene matches: 11. CDR3 protein: CASSRIEGARDEQFF. DNA of the CDR3: TGTGCCAGCAGCCGAATAGAGGGGGCGCGGGATGAGCAGTTCTTC. Full variable domain (missing parts from reference TRBV14 and TRBJ2-1): EAGVTQFPSHSVIEKGQTVTLRCDPISGHDNLYWYRRVMGKEIKFLLHFVKESKQDESGMPNNRFLAERTGGTYSTLKVQPAELEDSGVYFCASSRIEGARDEQFFGPGTRLTVL.

This chain joins TRBV7-9 and TRBJ2-5, with D possibly being TRBD2 (5 bases). Germline-derived CDR1 and CDR2 are SEHNR and FQNEAQ (reference sequence). V lost 3 bases to trimming and J lost 4 bases, with 9 bases between them. CDR3 length equals 13 residues. The chain's CDR3 is CASSLTMIETQYF. CDR3 nucleotides: TGTGCCAGCAGCTTGACTATGATAGAGACCCAGTACTTC.

This clonotype was counted a few times. The chain combines TRBV7-9 with TRBJ1-2; D is undetermined. The CDR3 spans 12 residues. V lost 3 bases and J lost 6, with 8 bases in between. Germline V lookup: CDR1 SEHNR, CDR2 FQNEAQ (reference sequence). The CDR3 here is CASSFPRDGYTF. The CDR3 DNA reads TGTGCCAGCAGCTTCCCCCGGGATGGCTACACCTTC.

This clonotype was recorded a few times. V gene TRBV4-1 combines with J gene TRBJ2-5; a weak D match, TRBD1 (5 bases). Germline V gene lookup returns CDR1 MGHRA and CDR2 YSYEKL. The CDR3 contains 17 residues. V shed 1 base and J shed 1 base, with 16 bases lying between them. The chain's CDR3 is CASSQGGSGAVQETQYF. CDR3 DNA sequence: TGCGCCAGCAGCCAAGGGGGAAGTGGGGCGGTCCAAGAGACCCAGTACTTC.

The table lists this clonotype with a few counts. The junction shows a germline mismatch at one end, possibly a read error. The chain is built from TRBV4-1 and TRBJ1-4, with 7 bases matching TRBD1. The CDR3 is 15 amino acids. Germline-derived CDR1 and CDR2 are MGHRA and YSYEKL. The CDR3 sequence is CASSQRQGSNEKLFF. Here the CDR3 DNA reads TGTGCCAGCAGCCAGAGACAGGGTTCTAATGAAAAACTGTTTTTT.

The chain recombines TRBV5-6 with TRBJ2-7, with 9 positions matching TRBD1. The germline V gene encodes CDR1 SGHDT and CDR2 YYEEEE. Losses at the gene ends were 3 bases for V and 2 bases for J; bases not matched to a gene: 0. The length of the CDR3 is 13 residues. The CDR3 is CASSWTGAYEQYF. The CDR3 DNA follows: TGTGCCAGCAGCTGGACAGGGGCCTACGAGCAGTACTTC. The entire variable domain, with the rest obtained from reference TRBV5-6 and TRBJ2-7, is as follows: DAGVTQSPTHLIKTRGQQVTLRCSPKSGHDTVSWYQQALGQGPQFIFQYYEEEERQRGNFPDRFSGHQFPNYSSELNVNALLLGDSALYLCASSWTGAYEQYFGPGTRLTVT.

V gene TRBV5-1 combines with J gene TRBJ2-6; no firm D call. Germline V gives CDR1 SGHRS, CDR2 YFSETQ. The CDR3 sequence is 15 residues long. Trimming took 3 bases from V and 0 from J, leaving 7 bases between them. The CDR3 spells CASSSRFSGANVLTF. For the CDR3, the DNA is TGCGCCAGCAGCTCGCGGTTCTCTGGGGCCAACGTCCTGACTTTC.

The rearrangement uses TRBV28 and TRBJ2-5; D gene uncertain. The CDR3 totals 13 residues. V gave up 3 bases and J gave up 6 bases, with 11 bases separating them. Germline V lookup: CDR1 MDHEN, CDR2 SYDVKM. The CDR3 DNA sequence: TGTGCCAGCAGTTTTGGGTCGACGAAGACCCAGTACTTC. Translating gives CASSFGSTKTQYF.

This clonotype turned up a few times. The rearrangement joins TRBV6-1 to TRBJ2-3; 7 positions match TRBD2. This CDR3 contains 12 residues. CDR1 MNHNS and CDR2 SASEGT come from the germline V gene. The ends lost 4 bases at V and 8 bases at J; junction bases unmatched: 3. The CDR3 reads CASSGTSLTQYF. Here the CDR3 DNA reads TGTGCCAGCAGTGGGACTAGTCTTACGCAGTATTTT.

This clonotype was observed once. The junction departs from the called germline gene at one end, perhaps through a read error. CDR3 coding DNA: TGTGCCAGCTCCGTCAGGGGGAACACTGGAGCTTTCTTT. This encodes CASSVRGNTGAFF. The V gene is TRBV12-3 or TRBV12-4, the J gene TRBJ1-1; 7 bases map to TRBD1. This CDR3 comprises 13 residues.

This clonotype showed up many times. V is TRBV7-2 and J is TRBJ2-1; D gene uncertain. The CDR3 spans 14 residues. V was pared by 6 bases and J by 6 bases, with 15 bases between. Germline V gene sequence: CDR1 SGHTA, CDR2 FQGNSA. Written as DNA, the CDR3 is TGTGCCAGCAGGTTCGGCGGTACGCGCAATGAGCAGTTCTTC. Translated, it gives CASRFGGTRNEQFF.

This rearrangement joins TRBV28 to TRBJ2-1; TRBD2 matches 16 bases. J gave up 1 base and V 5 bases, and 8 bases lay outside the gene matches. Per germline, CDR1 MDHEN and CDR2 SYDVKM. CDR3 length: 19 amino acids. CDR3 in amino acids: CASSAPGLAGGRSYNEQFF. The CDR3 DNA is TGTGCCAGCAGTGCACCGGGACTAGCGGGAGGGAGGTCCTACAATGAGCAGTTCTTC.

The chain couples TRBV7-2 to TRBJ1-6, with a tentative D call TRBD1 (6 bases). In germline, CDR1 is SGHTA, CDR2 FQGNSA. Deletions cut 1 base from V and 7 bases from J, with 14 bases between. The CDR3 is 16 amino acids. This CDR3 reads CASSLGGGGENSPLHF. In DNA, the CDR3 is TGTGCCAGCAGCTTAGGGGGAGGGGGGGAGAATTCACCCCTCCACTTT.

This clonotype was counted a few times. V is TRBV7-2 and J is TRBJ1-2; D gene unclear. Germline CDR1 and CDR2: SGHTA and FQGNSA. CDR3 size: 14 residues. V was pared by 0 bases and J by 8 bases, with 13 bases between. The CDR3 DNA reads TGTGCCAGCAGCTTAGCGATTTTGGAGGGAGGCTACACCTTC. This codes for CASSLAILEGGYTF.

There are many counts of this clonotype. The rearrangement joins TRBV20-1 to TRBJ2-1; TRBD2 agrees at 8 bases. The germline V gene has CDR1 DFQATT and CDR2 SNEGSKA (reference sequence). V was pared by 1 base and J by 0 bases, with 5 bases of the junction left unmatched. The CDR3 runs to 16 residues. Here the CDR3 reads CSARVLAGGSYNEQFF. The DNA for the CDR3 is TGCAGTGCTAGAGTCCTAGCGGGCGGCTCCTACAATGAGCAGTTCTTC.

This clonotype showed up many times. The J gene is TRBJ2-3, the V gene TRBV7-2; a possible D gene is TRBD2 (5 bases). Trimming cost V 3 bases and J 0 bases, with 7 bases left between them. Per the germline V gene, CDR1 is SGHTA and CDR2 is FQGNSA. The CDR3 has 14 amino acids. The DNA for the CDR3 is TGTGCCAGCAGCTTCCGCGGGAGCACAGATACGCAGTATTTT. This translates into CASSFRGSTDTQYF.

The chain has TRBV12-3 or TRBV12-4 and TRBJ2-7, with 7 nucleotides matching TRBD1. The CDR3 runs 15 residues. Trimming took 2 bases from V and 1 from J; bases not matched to a gene: 5. The CDR3 reads CASSLWGQSSYEQYF. CDR3 sequence (DNA): TGTGCCAGCAGTTTATGGGGACAGAGTTCCTACGAGCAGTACTTC.

The chain links TRBV7-2 to TRBJ2-5, with 7 bases aligning to TRBD1. The DNA end lines up better with TRBJ2-7; the J call may be wrong. CDR1 SGHTA and CDR2 FQGNSA come from the germline V gene. CDR3 size: 15 residues. CDR3 sequence (DNA): TGTGCCAGCAGCCCTACACCGACAGGGCCGGTCGAGCAGTACTTC. Its protein is CASSPTPTGPVEQYF.

This clonotype was counted a few times. The chain couples TRBV7-2 to TRBJ1-2; TRBD1 is a possible D gene (5 bases). The germline gives CDR1 SGHTA, CDR2 FQGNSA. The CDR3 consists of 15 residues. Trimming stripped 5 bases from V and 2 bases from J, with 15 bases between. The CDR3 region is CASSVRDPRNYGYTF. The CDR3 DNA reads as TGTGCCAGCAGCGTCCGGGACCCTCGCAACTATGGCTACACCTTC.

The chain recombines TRBV7-6 with TRBJ2-2; no definite D call. The length of the CDR3 is 14 residues. Germline CDR1 reads SGHVS; CDR2 reads FNYEAQ. Trimming took 6 bases from V and 7 from J, leaving 15 bases between them. The CDR3 loop reads CASSTSPSGGELFF. The CDR3 DNA reads TGTGCCAGCAGTACCAGCCCTAGTGGCGGGGAGCTGTTTTTT.

The rearrangement uses TRBV7-2 and TRBJ2-2, with a possible D match to TRBD1 (7 bases). Germline CDR1 is SGHTA and CDR2 is FQGNSA. Trimming pared 6 bases from V and 4 bases from J, leaving 12 bases between. CDR3 length equals 14 residues. Written as DNA, the CDR3 is TGTGCCAGCAGGCGACAGGGAGGCACCGGGGAGCTGTTTTTT. It translates to CASRRQGGTGELFF.